The 10 T cell receptor beta chains listed next were all sequenced from one sample in a study of T cells in Graves' hyperthyroidism and ophthalmopathy. The investigators amplified TCR beta CDR3 regions from RNA transcripts. During a first-round RT-PCR of the TCR CDR3, the HTBI primer set was used. From the multiplex PCR reads, TCRdb called clonotypes with MiXCR, one entry per CDR3 protein. Among under 700,000 distinct CDR3 sequences listed, around 15% were seen once. Sequencing was performed on blood. The origin of the receptors is a woman aged 18-30 years with Graves' hyperthyroidism.

This clonotype was counted only a few times. The chain links TRBV5-1 to TRBJ2-7; D may be TRBD2 (5 bases). Germline V gives CDR1 SGHRS, CDR2 YFSETQ. The germline V and J ends were trimmed by 2 bases and 3 bases, with 15 bases remaining between them. CDR3 length: 15 amino acids. The CDR3 region is CASSFSGSGGYEQYF. The DNA for the CDR3 is TGCGCCAGCAGCTTTAGTGGCTCCGGAGGCTACGAGCAGTACTTC.

V is TRBV12-3 or TRBV12-4 and J is TRBJ2-7; 7 bases map to TRBD2. The CDR3 runs to 15 residues. Unmatched junction bases numbered 7, after V lost 3 bases and J lost 2 bases. DNA of the CDR3: TGTGCCAGCAGTTTGGAGCGGGGTCTAGCCTACGAGCAGTACTTC. Translation gives CASSLERGLAYEQYF.

This clonotype was observed many times. The V and J genes are TRBV7-2 and TRBJ1-2; D gene unclear. This CDR3 spans 13 amino acids. The germline V gene encodes CDR1 SGHTA and CDR2 FQGNSA. The V and J ends lost 4 bases and 6 bases respectively, with 12 bases between them. The CDR3 sequence is CASSSPGSNGYTF. The CDR3 DNA is TGTGCCAGCAGCTCTCCAGGCTCCAATGGCTACACCTTC.

This clonotype was recorded a few times. A read error may explain this, as a much larger clone is one base away. The chain combines TRBV28 with TRBJ2-7, with 8 positions matching TRBD1. The CDR3 loop spans 15 amino acids. The germline CDR1 and CDR2 sequences are MDHEN and SYDVKM. This CDR3 reads CACSSLGTGRYEQYF. The CDR3, as DNA: TGTGCCTGCAGTTCGCTAGGGACAGGCCGCTACGAGCAGTACTTC.

This clonotype was picked up many times. This chain's CDR3 is CASSYSWASYEQYF. As DNA, the CDR3 is TGTGCCAGCAGTTACTCATGGGCCTCCTACGAGCAGTACTTC. The chain links TRBV6-2 or TRBV6-3 to TRBJ2-7, with D uncertain. Germline values: CDR1 MNHEY, CDR2 SVGEGT. With 0 bases removed from V and 0 bases from J, the gap between germline ends came to 6 bases. The CDR3 runs to 14 residues.

J is TRBJ1-1 and V is TRBV19; D is ambiguous. Trimming removed 3 bases at V and 0 bases at J, with 5 bases between. The CDR3 is 13 residues long. CDR1 and CDR2 (germline): LNHDA, SQIVND (reference sequence). In DNA, the CDR3 is TGTGCCAGTAGTATTTCGGTGAACACTGAAGCTTTCTTT. This encodes CASSISVNTEAFF.

A word on this clonotype: One junction end does not reproduce the germline sequence, and a read error may be involved. This chain uses TRBV27 with TRBJ2-3, with D perhaps TRBD1 or TRBD2 (5 bases each). CDR1 MNHEY and CDR2 SMNVEV come from the germline V gene (reference sequence). The CDR3 has 15 amino acids. CDR3 sequence: CASSTLEDFTGTQYF. The CDR3 DNA reads as TGTGCCAGCAGTACCCTGGAGGACTTCACAGGTACGCAGTATTTT.

This CDR3 reads CASSHDRAPMNTEAFF. The CDR3 DNA is TGTGCCAGCTCCCACGACAGGGCCCCTATGAACACTGAAGCTTTCTTT. This chain links TRBV10-3 with TRBJ1-1; 7 bases agree with TRBD1. V gave up 10 bases and J gave up 0 bases; unmatched junction bases: 14. The CDR3 is 16 amino acids. Germline values: CDR1 ENHRY, CDR2 SYGVKD.

The chain couples TRBV6-4 to TRBJ2-3, with D tentatively TRBD2 (6 bases). The CDR3 runs 14 residues. V gave up 5 bases and J gave up 4 bases, with 13 bases separating them. The germline gives CDR1 MRHNA, CDR2 SNTAGT. In DNA form, the CDR3 reads TGTGCCAGCAGTCCAGGCGGGGAGGCAGATACGCAGTATTTT. Its translation is CASSPGGEADTQYF.

This chain joins TRBV5-1 and TRBJ2-3; 7 nucleotides agree with TRBD2. Trimming cost V 0 bases and J 1 base; bases outside gene matches: 5. In germline, CDR1 is SGHRS, CDR2 YFSETQ. The CDR3 runs 16 residues. The CDR3 sequence is CASSLAGGMGTDTQYF. The CDR3 coding sequence is TGCGCCAGCAGCTTGGCCGGGGGGATGGGCACAGATACGCAGTATTTT.